Listed below are T cell receptor beta chains from one sample, sequenced in a study of T-cell memory formation after mild COVID-19. TCRdb used MiXCR to reprocess the 5' RACE reads, holding one entry per CDR3 protein. The table includes about 500,000 distinct CDR3 sequences, 20% detected once. The material sequenced was PBMCs or a T cell subset sorted from them (not recorded which). These receptors all come from an adult woman who had mild COVID-19 (a few samples of this study predate the infection). Cell type and time point are not known. CDR3s include the opening cysteine and the closing phenylalanine or tryptophan. A D gene is named only where the DNA matches it firmly. Size is omitted from some rows. Given values are once, few, many or a class for expanded clones.

v_gene	len	j_gene	abundance	d_gene	CDR3aa	CDR3nt
TRBV5-6	13	TRBJ1-1	few	TRBD1	CASSQGGRTEAFF	TGTGCCAGCAGCCAGGGGGGGAGGACTGAAGCTTTCTTT
TRBV6-5	14	TRBJ2-7	many	NA	CASSYGRGSYEQYF	TGTGCCAGCAGTTATGGCAGGGGCTCCTACGAGCAGTACTTC
TRBV12-3/TRBV12-4	14	TRBJ1-2	NA	TRBD1	CASSLKDRGAGYTF	TGTGCCAGCAGTCTAAAGGACAGGGGCGCTGGCTACACCTTC
TRBV5-1	15	TRBJ2-7	NA	NA	CASSLGDLASYEQYF	TGCGCCAGCAGCTTGGGGGACCTCGCTTCCTACGAGCAGTACTTC
TRBV10-3	15	TRBJ2-7	NA	TRBD1	CAISGGTGPSYEQYF	TGTGCCATCAGTGGCGGGACAGGGCCATCCTACGAGCAGTACTTC
TRBV4-3	15	TRBJ1-2	NA	NA	CASSQDRGGQRGYTF	TGCGCCAGCAGCCAAGATCGAGGGGGGCAGCGCGGCTACACCTTC
TRBV9	16	TRBJ2-3	few	TRBD2	CASSVATTGGTDTQYF	TGTGCCAGCAGCGTAGCTACGACGGGAGGTACAGATACGCAGTATTTT
TRBV24-1	15	TRBJ2-1	NA	NA	CATSAKGSGYNEQFF	TGTGCCACCAGTGCCAAGGGATCGGGCTACAATGAGCAGTTCTTC
TRBV7-9	15	TRBJ2-1	NA	TRBD1	CASSLWDRGYNEQFF	TGTGCCAGCAGCTTATGGGACAGGGGCTACAATGAGCAGTTCTTC
TRBV6-5	13	TRBJ2-7	few	NA	CASSSGFRYEQYF	TGTGCCAGCAGTTCAGGGTTTAGGTACGAGCAGTACTTC
TRBV7-6	16	TRBJ2-7	NA	TRBD1	CASSSRTGGSSYEQYF	TGTGCCAGCAGCTCAAGGACAGGAGGAAGCTCCTACGAGCAGTACTTC
TRBV30	12	TRBJ2-3	NA	NA	CAWSVGTDTQYF	TGTGCCTGGAGTGTAGGGACAGATACGCAGTATTTT